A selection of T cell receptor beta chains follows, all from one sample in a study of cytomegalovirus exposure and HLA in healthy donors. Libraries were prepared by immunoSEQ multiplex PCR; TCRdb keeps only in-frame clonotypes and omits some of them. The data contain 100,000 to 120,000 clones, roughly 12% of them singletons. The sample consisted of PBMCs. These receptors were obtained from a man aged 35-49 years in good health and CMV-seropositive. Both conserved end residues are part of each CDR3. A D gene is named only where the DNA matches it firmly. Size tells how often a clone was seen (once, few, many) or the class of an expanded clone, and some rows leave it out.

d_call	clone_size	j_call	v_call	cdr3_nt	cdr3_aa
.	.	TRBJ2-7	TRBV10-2	TGCGCCAGCAGGAGCCCGTTTTCGGGGTACGAGCAGTACTTC	CASRSPFSGYEQYF
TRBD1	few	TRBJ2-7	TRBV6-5	TGTGCCAGCAGTTCCCTAGGACAGGGGAGTCGAGAGCAGTACTTC	CASSSLGQGSREQYF
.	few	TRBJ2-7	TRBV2	TGTGCCAGCAGTGAAAATGGGAGCTCCTACGAGCAGTACTTC	CASSENGSSYEQYF
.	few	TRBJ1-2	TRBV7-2	TGTGCCAGCACCTTGGGCCCAAAGCCATATGGCTACACCTTC	CASTLGPKPYGYTF
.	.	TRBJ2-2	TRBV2	TGTGCCAGCAGTGATTCAGGGGTAACCGGGGAGCTGTTTTTT	CASSDSGVTGELFF
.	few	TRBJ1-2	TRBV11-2	TGTGCCAGCAGCACCCCGGGACACCCGGTAGAAGGCTACACCTTC	CASSTPGHPVEGYTF
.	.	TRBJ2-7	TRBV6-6	TGTGCCAGCAGTTTTTCCTCAGTGGGCAGGGGATACGAGCAGTACTTC	CASSFSSVGRGYEQYF
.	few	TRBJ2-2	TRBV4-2	TGTGCCAGCAGCCAAGATCTTACCCGGGTGGCCGGGGAGCTGTTTTTT	CASSQDLTRVAGELFF
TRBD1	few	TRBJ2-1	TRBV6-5	TGTGCCAGCAGTAGGACAGGAAATGAGCAGTTCTTC	CASSRTGNEQFF
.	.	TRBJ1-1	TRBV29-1	TGCAGCGTTGGGCGGCCAGAGAACACTGAAGCTTTCTTT	CSVGRPENTEAFF
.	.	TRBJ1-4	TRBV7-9	TGTGCCAGCAGCTTAAATGTACAGGGAAGTGGCGAAAAACTGTTTTTT	CASSLNVQGSGEKLFF
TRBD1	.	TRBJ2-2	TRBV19	TGTGCCAGTAGTACCGCGACAGGGGCAAACACCGGGGAGCTGTTTTTT	CASSTATGANTGELFF
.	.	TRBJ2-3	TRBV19	TGTGCCAGCCGTCAATCCGGAGATACGCAGTATTTT	CASRQSGDTQYF
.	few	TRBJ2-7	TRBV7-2	TGTGCCAGCAGCCCCGTCAGGGGATTGGACTACGAGCAGTACTTC	CASSPVRGLDYEQYF
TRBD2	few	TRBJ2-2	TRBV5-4	TGTGCCAGCAGCGAGACTAGCGGGAGGACCGGGGAGCTGTTTTTT	CASSETSGRTGELFF
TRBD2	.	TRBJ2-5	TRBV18	TGTGCCAGCTCACTTAGCGGGAGGGAAGAGACCCAGTACTTC	CASSLSGREETQYF